The T cell receptor beta chain described here comes from a study of blood T cell repertoires in COVID-19 (dated by TCRdb to between 2020 and 2021). A note on the overall study: Samples covering the acute and convalescent phases of COVID-19 were provided by collaborators in the United States, Italy and Spain. The prospective study material was composed of cDNA or gDNA derived from T cells, B-cell-depleted T cells, or PBMCs. The dataset comprised deeply sampled blood TCRbeta repertoires from subjects exposed to, actively infected with, or recovered from COVID-19. The repertoires were released in a freely available public database intended as a resource for research on the immune response to SARS-CoV-2. The samples were drawn from two sources: the first 160 participants of the ongoing ImmuneRACE study, and over 950 subjects contributed by 6 global collaborators. A de-identified subject ID, COVID-19 status, age in years and sex were almost always included in the sample metadata. HLA class I and class II types, where available, came from metadata supplied by the sample provider rather than from assay-based typing.

The sample holds one count of this clone. What antigen it recognizes has not been identified. No clone much larger than this one lies a single base away; base qualities are absent. The collaborating institutions used their own protocols to collect whole blood in K2EDTA tubes. For TCRbeta analysis, collaborators shipped samples in one of three forms: frozen whole blood, isolated PBMCs, or DNA extracted from either of those sample types. The CDR3 has 14 amino acids, counting the end cysteine and phenylalanine. Kept here is only the CDR3 DNA, which spans 42 bases and is read in frame from base 1. The junction shows trimming of 9 bases on V and 0 bases on J, and the gene matches do not reach 4 bases of it. CDR1 and CDR2 are drawn from the germline V gene (reference sequence): LNHDA, SQIVND. The immunoSEQ Assay, a bias-controlled multiplex PCR, was used to amplify TCRbeta CDR3 regions from genomic DNA. In the paper's pipeline: Within the assay, amplification of reference gene primers was used to estimate how many nucleated cells each sample contained. Sequence reads were collapsed and filtered to measure the absolute abundance of every unique TCRbeta CDR3 rearrangement. For each sample, productive Simpson clonality was calculated as the square root of Simpson's diversity index across productive rearrangements. TCRdb provides this immuneACCESS table in a form limited to in-frame rearrangements. Some clones are lacking; in checked studies, under half of them reflect an unresolved V gene, and why the rest are absent is not known. From that table come the V and J calls and clone size; the DNA was used to work out D and trimming. The sample table shows 250,000 or so clones, and 84% are seen once. The ten most abundant clones make up roughly 4% of the sample.

Broad study findings and their caveats: The quantity of clinical and demographic metadata differed by source and by participant and was supplied without curation.

The chain is made from TRBV19 and TRBJ1-3; 8 nucleotides in the junction match TRBD1. This TCR was sampled from a man in his sixties with acute or convalescent COVID-19. The material sequenced was peripheral blood. This receptor has the CDR3 CASWTGSSGNTIYF. The base sequence is TGTGCCAGCTGGACAGGGTCCTCTGGAAACACCATATATTTT.